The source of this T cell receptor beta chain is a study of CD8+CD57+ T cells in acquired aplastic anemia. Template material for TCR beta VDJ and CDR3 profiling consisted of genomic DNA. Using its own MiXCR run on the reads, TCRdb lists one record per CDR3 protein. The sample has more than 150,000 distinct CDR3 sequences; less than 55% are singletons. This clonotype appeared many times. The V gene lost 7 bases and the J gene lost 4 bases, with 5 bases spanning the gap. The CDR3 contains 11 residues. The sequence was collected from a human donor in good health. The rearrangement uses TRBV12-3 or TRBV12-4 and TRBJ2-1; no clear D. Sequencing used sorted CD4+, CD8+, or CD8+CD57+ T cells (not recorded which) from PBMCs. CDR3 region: CASTEYNEQFF. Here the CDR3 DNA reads TGTGCCAGCACGGAATACAATGAGCAGTTCTTC.